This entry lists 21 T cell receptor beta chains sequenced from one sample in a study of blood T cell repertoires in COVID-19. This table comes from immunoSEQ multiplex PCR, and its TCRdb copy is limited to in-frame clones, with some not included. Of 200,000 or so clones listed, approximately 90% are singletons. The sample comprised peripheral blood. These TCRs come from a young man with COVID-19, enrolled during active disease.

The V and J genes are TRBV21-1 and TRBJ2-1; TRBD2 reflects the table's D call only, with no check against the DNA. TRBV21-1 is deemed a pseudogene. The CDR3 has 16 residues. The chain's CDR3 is CASSIPNLLEYNEQFF. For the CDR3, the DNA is TGTGCCAGCAGCATACCGAATTTACTAGAATACAATGAGCAGTTCTTC.

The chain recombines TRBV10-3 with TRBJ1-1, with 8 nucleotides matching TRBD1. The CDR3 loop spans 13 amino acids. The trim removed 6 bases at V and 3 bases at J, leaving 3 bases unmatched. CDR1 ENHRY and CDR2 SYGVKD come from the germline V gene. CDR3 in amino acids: CAISQTGDTEAFF. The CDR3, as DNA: TGTGCCATCAGCCAGACAGGGGACACTGAAGCTTTCTTT.

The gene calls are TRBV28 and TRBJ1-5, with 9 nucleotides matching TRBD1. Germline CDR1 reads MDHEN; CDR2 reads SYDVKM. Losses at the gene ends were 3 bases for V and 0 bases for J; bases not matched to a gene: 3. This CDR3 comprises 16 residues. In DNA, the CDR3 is TGTGCCAGCAGTTTTCAGACAGGGGGTAGCAATCAGCCCCAGCATTTT. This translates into CASSFQTGGSNQPQHF.

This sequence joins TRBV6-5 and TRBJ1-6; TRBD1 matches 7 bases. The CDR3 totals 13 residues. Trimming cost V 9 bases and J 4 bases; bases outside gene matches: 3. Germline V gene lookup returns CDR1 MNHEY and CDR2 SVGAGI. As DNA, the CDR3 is TGTGCCAGGGCGACAGGGTATAATTCACCCCTCCACTTT. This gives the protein CARATGYNSPLHF.

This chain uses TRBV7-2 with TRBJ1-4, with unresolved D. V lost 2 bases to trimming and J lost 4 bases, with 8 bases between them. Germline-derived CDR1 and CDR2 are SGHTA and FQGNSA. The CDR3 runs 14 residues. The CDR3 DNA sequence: TGTGCCAGCAGCTTATCGGGGATTAATGAAAAACTGTTTTTT. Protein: CASSLSGINEKLFF.

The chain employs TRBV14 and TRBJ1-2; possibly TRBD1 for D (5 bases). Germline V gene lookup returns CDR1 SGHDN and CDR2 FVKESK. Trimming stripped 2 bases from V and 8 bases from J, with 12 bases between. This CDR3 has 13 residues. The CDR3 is CASSQPRAGGYTF. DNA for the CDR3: TGTGCCAGCAGCCAACCCAGGGCTGGCGGCTACACCTTC.

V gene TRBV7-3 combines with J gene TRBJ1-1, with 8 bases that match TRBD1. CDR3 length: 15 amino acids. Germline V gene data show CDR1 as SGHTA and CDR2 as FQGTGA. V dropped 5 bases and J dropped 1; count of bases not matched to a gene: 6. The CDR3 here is CASSTRTGPNTEAFF. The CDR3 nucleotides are TGTGCCAGCAGCACCCGGACAGGGCCGAACACTGAAGCTTTCTTT.

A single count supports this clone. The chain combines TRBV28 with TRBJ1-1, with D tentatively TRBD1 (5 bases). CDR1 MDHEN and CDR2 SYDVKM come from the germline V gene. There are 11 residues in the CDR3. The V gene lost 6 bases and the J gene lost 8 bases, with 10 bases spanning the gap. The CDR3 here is CASSREREAFF. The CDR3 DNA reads TGTGCCAGCAGCAGGGAACGGGAAGCTTTCTTT.

The CDR3 is CATSDPGASNTGELFF. The CDR3 coding sequence is TGTGCCACCAGTGATCCAGGGGCCTCAAACACCGGGGAGCTGTTTTTT. The V call is TRBV24-1, the J call TRBJ2-2, with D maybe TRBD1 (6 bases). V lost 3 bases to trimming and J lost 2 bases, with 12 bases between them. CDR3 length: 16 residues. Germline V gene data show CDR1 as KGHDR and CDR2 as SFDVKD.

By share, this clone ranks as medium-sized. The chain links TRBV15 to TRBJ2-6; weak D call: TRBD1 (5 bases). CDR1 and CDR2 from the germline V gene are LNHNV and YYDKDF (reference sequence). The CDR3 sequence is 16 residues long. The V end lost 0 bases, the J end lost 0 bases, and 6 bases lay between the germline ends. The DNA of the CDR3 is TGTGCCACCAGCAGAGAACAGGACTCTGGGGCCAACGTCCTGACTTTC. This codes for CATSREQDSGANVLTF. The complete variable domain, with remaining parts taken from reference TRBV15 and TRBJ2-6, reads DAMVIQNPRYQVTQFGKPVTLSCSQTLNHNVMYWYQQKSSQAPKLLFHYYDKDFNNEADTPDNFQSRRPNTSFCFLDIRSPGLGDTAMYLCATSREQDSGANVLTFGAGSRLTVL.

This CDR3 reads CASSQGDRGLVGYTF. The CDR3 region has the DNA TGTGCCAGCAGCCAGGGGGACAGGGGGCTAGTGGGCTACACCTTC. The chain combines TRBV4-2 with TRBJ1-2, with TRBD1 identical over 12 bases. The CDR3 length is 15 residues. The germline V gene has CDR1 LGHNA and CDR2 YNFKEQ. The trim removed 3 bases at V and 8 bases at J, leaving 7 bases unmatched.

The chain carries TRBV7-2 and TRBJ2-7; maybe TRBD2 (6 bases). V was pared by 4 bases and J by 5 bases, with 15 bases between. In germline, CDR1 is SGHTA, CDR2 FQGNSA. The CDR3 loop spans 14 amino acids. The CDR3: CASSSPGGSDEQYF. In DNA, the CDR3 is TGTGCCAGCAGCTCCCCCGGAGGGTCCGACGAGCAGTACTTC.

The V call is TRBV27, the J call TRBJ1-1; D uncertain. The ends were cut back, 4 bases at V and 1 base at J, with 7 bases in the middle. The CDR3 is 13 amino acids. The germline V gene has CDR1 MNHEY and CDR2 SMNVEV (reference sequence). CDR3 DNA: TGTGCCAGCAGTTATACTAAGAACACTGAAGCTTTCTTT. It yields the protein CASSYTKNTEAFF.

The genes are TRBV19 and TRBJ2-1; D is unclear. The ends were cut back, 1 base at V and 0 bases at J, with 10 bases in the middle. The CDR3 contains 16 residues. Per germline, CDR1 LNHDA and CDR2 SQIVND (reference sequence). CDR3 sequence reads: CASSIASPSSYNEQFF. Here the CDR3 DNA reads TGTGCCAGTAGTATAGCATCTCCCAGCTCCTACAATGAGCAGTTCTTC.

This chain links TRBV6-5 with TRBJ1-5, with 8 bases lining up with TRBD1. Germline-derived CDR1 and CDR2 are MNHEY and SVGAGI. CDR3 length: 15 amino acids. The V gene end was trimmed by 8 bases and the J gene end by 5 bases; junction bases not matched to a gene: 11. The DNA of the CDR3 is TGTGCCAGCGGGAGGACAGGGTATAACGATCAGCCCCAGCATTTT. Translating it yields CASGRTGYNDQPQHF.

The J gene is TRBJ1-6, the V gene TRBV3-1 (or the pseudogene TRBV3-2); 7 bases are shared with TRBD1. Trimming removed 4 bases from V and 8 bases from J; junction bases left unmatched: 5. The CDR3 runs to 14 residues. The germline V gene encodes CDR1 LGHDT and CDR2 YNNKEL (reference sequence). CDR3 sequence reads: CASSPRDRYSPLHF. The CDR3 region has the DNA TGTGCCAGCAGCCCTAGGGACAGATATTCACCCCTCCACTTT.

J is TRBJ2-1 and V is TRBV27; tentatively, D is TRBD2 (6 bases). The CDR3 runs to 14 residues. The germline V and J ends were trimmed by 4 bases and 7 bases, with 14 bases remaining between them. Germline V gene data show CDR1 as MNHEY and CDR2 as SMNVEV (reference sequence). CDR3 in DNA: TGTGCCAGCAGTTCTAGGAGGGCGCTTAATGAGCAGTTCTTC. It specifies CASSSRRALNEQFF.

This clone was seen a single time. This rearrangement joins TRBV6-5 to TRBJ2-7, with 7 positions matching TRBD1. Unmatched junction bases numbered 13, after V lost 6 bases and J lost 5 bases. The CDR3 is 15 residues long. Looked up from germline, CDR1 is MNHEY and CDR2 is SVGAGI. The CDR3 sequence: CASRPRQGREDEQYF. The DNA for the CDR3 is TGTGCCAGCAGACCGAGACAGGGCCGCGAGGACGAGCAGTACTTC.

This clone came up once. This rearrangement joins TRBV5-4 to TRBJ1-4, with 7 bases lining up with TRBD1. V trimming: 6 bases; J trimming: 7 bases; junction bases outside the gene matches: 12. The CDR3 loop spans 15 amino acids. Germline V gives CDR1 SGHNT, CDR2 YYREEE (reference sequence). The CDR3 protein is CASTNTQGMSEKLFF. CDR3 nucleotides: TGTGCCAGCACCAACACACAGGGGATGTCTGAAAAACTGTTTTTT.

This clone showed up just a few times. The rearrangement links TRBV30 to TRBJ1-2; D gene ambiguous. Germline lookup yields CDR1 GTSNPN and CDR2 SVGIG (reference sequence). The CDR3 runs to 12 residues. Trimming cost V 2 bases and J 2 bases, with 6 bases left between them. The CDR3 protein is CAWSSKNYGYTF. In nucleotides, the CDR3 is TGTGCCTGGAGTAGCAAAAACTATGGCTACACCTTC.

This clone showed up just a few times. The CDR3 DNA reads as TGCGCCAGCAGCCAGGGAAACCGAAGGACTGAAGCTTTCTTT. Its translation: CASSQGNRRTEAFF. The rearrangement uses TRBV5-1 and TRBJ1-1; D perhaps matches TRBD1 (5 bases). The CDR3 has 14 residues. Trimming removed 4 bases at V and 5 bases at J, with 15 bases between. Germline V gene sequence: CDR1 SGHRS, CDR2 YFSETQ.